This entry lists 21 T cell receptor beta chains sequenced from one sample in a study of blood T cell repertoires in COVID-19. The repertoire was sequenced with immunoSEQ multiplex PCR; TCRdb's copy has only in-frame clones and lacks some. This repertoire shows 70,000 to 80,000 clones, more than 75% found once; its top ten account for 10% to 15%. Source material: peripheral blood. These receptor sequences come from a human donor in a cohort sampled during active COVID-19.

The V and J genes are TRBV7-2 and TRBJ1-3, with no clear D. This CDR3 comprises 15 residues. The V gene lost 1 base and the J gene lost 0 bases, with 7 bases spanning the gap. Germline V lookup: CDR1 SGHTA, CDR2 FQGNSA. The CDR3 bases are TGTGCCAGCAGCTTAGACTCCCGCTCTGGAAACACCATATATTTT. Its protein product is CASSLDSRSGNTIYF.

The CDR3 DNA sequence: TGTGCCAGCAGCCAACAGGGTTATAGCAATCAGCCCCAGCATTTT. This gives the protein CASSQQGYSNQPQHF. The V gene is TRBV6-5, the J gene TRBJ1-5; D may be TRBD1 (6 bases). V was cut by 6 bases and J by 0 bases, with 12 bases left in between. Germline V gene sequence: CDR1 MNHEY, CDR2 SVGAGI. This CDR3 comprises 15 residues.

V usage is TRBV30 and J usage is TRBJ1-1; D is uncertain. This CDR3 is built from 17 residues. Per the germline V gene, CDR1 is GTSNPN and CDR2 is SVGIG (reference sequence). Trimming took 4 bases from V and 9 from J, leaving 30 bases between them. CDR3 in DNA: TGTGCCTGGACCGAACGAGGGATTTCCAGGAGATCCAACAAAGCTTTCTTT. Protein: CAWTERGISRRSNKAFF.

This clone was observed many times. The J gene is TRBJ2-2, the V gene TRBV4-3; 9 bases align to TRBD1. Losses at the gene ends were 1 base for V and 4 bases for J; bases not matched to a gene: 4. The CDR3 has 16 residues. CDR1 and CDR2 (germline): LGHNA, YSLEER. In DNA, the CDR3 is TGCGCCAGCAGCCAAGTACAGGGGGCGGTCACCGGGGAGCTGTTTTTT. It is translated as CASSQVQGAVTGELFF.

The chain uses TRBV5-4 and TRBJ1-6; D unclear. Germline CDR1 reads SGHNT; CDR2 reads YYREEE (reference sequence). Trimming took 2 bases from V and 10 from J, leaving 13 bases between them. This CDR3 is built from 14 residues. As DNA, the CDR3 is TGTGCCAGCAGCTTTCGGGTTGAGGGATCACCCCTCCACTTT. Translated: CASSFRVEGSPLHF.

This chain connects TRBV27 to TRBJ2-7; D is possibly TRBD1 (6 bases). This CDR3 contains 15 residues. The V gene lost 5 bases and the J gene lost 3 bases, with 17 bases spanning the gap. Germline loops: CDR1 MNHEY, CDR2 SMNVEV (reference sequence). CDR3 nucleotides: TGTGCCAGCAGTCCCCAGACAGGTACCCTCTACGAGCAGTACTTC. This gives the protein CASSPQTGTLYEQYF.

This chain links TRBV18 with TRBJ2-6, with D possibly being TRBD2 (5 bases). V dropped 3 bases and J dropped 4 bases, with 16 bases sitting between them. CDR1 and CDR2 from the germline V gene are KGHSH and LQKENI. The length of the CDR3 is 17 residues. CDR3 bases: TGTGCCAGCTCACCCCGGGATGGTTTGGTCGGGGCCAACGTCCTGACTTTC. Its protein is CASSPRDGLVGANVLTF.

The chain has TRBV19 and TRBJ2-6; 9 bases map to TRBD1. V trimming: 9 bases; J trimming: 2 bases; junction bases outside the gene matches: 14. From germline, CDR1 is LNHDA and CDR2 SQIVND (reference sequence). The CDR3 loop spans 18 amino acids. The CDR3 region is CASWGHRGLVPGANVLTF. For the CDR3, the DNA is TGTGCCAGCTGGGGGCACAGGGGGCTTGTCCCTGGGGCCAACGTCCTGACTTTC.

The CDR3 nucleotides read TGTGCCAGCAGTTCTTACGGGGGCTCTGGAAACACCATATATTTT. This codes for CASSSYGGSGNTIYF. The V and J genes are TRBV2 and TRBJ1-3, with D perhaps matching TRBD1 (5 bases). Per the germline V gene, CDR1 is SNHLY and CDR2 is FYNNEI. Trimming took off 5 bases at V and 0 bases at J, with 11 bases between the two ends. This CDR3 has 15 amino acids.

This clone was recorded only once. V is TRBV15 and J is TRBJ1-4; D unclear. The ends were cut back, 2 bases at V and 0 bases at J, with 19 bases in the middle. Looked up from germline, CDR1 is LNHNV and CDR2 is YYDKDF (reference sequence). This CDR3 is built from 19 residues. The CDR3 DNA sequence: TGTGCCACCAGCAGACCTTCTCCTCGGCGGATTACAACTAATGAAAAACTGTTTTTT. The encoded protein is CATSRPSPRRITTNEKLFF.

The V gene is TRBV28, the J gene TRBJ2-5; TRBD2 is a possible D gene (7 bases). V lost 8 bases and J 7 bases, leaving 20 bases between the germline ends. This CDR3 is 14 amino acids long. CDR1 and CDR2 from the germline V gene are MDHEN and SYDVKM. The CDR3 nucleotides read TGTGCCAGCTGTCAAGGGGGGGGGTATGGGACCCAGTACTTC. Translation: CASCQGGGYGTQYF.

The CDR3 protein is CASSVSRGSTDTQYF. The CDR3 coding sequence is TGTGCCAGCAGCGTAAGCAGGGGGAGCACAGATACGCAGTATTTT. The chain has TRBV9 and TRBJ2-3; TRBD1 agrees at 7 bases. CDR3 size: 15 residues. Germline CDR1 and CDR2: SGDLS and YYNGEE. The J segment lost 0 bases and the V segment lost 1 base, leaving 2 bases of the junction unmatched.

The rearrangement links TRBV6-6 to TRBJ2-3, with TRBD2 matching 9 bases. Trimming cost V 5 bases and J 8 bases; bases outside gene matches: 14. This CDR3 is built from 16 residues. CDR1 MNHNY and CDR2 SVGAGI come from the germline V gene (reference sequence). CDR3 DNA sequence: TGTGCCAGCAGTCCCGCTTCCGGGACTAGCTACGGTACGCAGTATTTT. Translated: CASSPASGTSYGTQYF.

The CDR3 reads CASSPPRQLNTEAFF. The CDR3 DNA is TGTGCCAGCTCACCACCGAGGCAGTTGAACACTGAAGCTTTCTTT. J is TRBJ1-1 and V is TRBV18; D not resolved. This CDR3 contains 15 residues. Germline V gene lookup returns CDR1 KGHSH and CDR2 LQKENI. V lost 0 bases and J lost 0, with 8 bases in between.

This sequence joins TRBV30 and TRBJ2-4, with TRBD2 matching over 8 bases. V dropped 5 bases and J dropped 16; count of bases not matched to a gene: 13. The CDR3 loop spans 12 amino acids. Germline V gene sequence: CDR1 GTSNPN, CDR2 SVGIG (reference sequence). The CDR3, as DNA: TGTGCCTGGTCCCCATCGGGGGGGGCGTCTTACTTC. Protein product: CAWSPSGGASYF.

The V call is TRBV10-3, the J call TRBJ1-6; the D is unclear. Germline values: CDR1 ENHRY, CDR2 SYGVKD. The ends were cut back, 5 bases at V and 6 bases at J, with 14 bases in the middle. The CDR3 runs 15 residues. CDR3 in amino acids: CAISRVVGRNSPLHF. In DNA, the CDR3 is TGTGCCATCAGTCGGGTAGTTGGCCGTAATTCACCCCTCCACTTT.

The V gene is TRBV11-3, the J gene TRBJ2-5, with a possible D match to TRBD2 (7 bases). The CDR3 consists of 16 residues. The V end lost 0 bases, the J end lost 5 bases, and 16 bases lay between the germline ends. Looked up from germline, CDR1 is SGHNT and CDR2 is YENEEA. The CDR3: CASSLDGRGGDETQYF. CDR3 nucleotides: TGTGCCAGCAGCTTAGATGGTAGAGGGGGGGACGAGACCCAGTACTTC. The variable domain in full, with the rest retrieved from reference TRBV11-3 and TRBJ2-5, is EAGVVQSPRYKIIEKKQPVAFWCNPISGHNTLYWYLQNLGQGPELLIRYENEEAVDDSQLPKDRFSAERLKGVDSTLKIQPAELGDSAVYLCASSLDGRGGDETQYFGPGTRLLVL.

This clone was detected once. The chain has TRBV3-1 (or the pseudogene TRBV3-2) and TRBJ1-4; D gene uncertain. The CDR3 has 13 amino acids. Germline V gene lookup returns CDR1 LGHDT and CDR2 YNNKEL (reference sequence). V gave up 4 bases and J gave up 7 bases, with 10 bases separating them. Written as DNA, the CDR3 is TGTGCCAGCAGCCCGAATGAGGGTGAAAAACTGTTTTTT. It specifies CASSPNEGEKLFF.

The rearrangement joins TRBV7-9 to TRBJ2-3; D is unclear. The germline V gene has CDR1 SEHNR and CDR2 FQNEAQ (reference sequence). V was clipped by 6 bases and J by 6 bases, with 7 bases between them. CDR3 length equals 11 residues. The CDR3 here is CASSSSDTQYF. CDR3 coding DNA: TGTGCCAGCAGTTCCTCCGATACGCAGTATTTT.

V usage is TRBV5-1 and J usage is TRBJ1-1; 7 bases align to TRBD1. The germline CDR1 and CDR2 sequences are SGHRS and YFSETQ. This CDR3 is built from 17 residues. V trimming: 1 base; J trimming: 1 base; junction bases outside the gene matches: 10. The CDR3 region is CASSLFGQAGGNTEAFF. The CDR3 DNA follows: TGCGCCAGCAGCTTGTTCGGACAGGCAGGGGGGAACACTGAAGCTTTCTTT.

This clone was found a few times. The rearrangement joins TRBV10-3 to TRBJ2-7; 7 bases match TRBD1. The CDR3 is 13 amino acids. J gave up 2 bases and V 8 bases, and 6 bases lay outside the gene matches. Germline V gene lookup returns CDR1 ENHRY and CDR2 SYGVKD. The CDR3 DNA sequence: TGTGCCATCCGGACAGGTTTGACCTACGAGCAGTACTTC. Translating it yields CAIRTGLTYEQYF.